The clone carrying this T cell receptor beta chain has only a few counts. The sample originates from a study of T-cell reconstitution after alpha-beta-depleted transplantation in children. V lost 4 bases and J lost 3, with 7 bases in between. CDR3 size: 12 residues. Preparation of the TCRbeta library used unique molecular identifiers. TCRdb processed the PCR reads anew with MiXCR; each CDR3 protein has one entry. The top ten clones hold about two fifths of a sample with around 230,000 distinct CDR3 sequences, more than 15% of them seen once. The receptor's source is a male patient aged 2-9 years who had a stem cell transplant for acute lymphoblastic leukemia, so the T cells may come from the graft donor. The chain combines TRBV12-3 or TRBV12-4 with TRBJ2-7; D is ambiguous. The sequencing used PBMCs, mostly from graft donor cells, collected 360 days after TCRalphabeta/CD19-depleted stem cell transplant. The CDR3 loop is CASSSGHYEQYF. In nucleotides, the CDR3 is TGTGCCAGCAGTTCAGGTCACTACGAGCAGTACTTC.